This paragraph covers one TCR beta chain sequence. The antigen this receptor binds is unknown. Per-nucleotide qualities are absent, and no much larger clonotype sits a single base away. V sheds 9 bases and J sheds 4 bases, leaving 15 bases between their ends. Counted from cysteine to phenylalanine, this CDR3 has 13 amino acids. Just CDR3 DNA is preserved here, 39 bases in frame from base 1. The library was made by PCR. Sequencer: Illumina HiSeq 2500. Unique molecular identifiers were incorporated into TCR beta cDNA libraries to reduce PCR and sequencing biases. Roughly 500,000 cDNA molecules were obtained for every 1 to 10 million input T cells, so each molecule roughly corresponded to one T cell. The patient libraries were prepared and sequenced using the same protocol as the earlier healthy control dataset. Samples belonging to the same batch were prepared together, multiplexed and sequenced on a shared HiSeq lane. On the authors' methods: MIGEC was used to process the raw barcoded reads, and molecular identifier groups with only a single read were discarded before consensus assembly and CDR3 extraction. VDJtools was used for post-analysis of the clonotype tables, with diversity normalized by down-sampling every dataset to the smallest sample size. To correct batch-related cross-sample contamination, repertoire overlap clustering matched CDR3 amino acid sequences but not nucleotide sequences. TCRdb reworked the public reads: Q25 trimming with fastp, MiXCR clone assembly, productive beta chains retained. One record per CDR3 amino acid sequence lists the most common genes and DNA. The V and J calls were determined by TCRdb, not by the authors. The table for this sample lists about 760,000 distinct CDR3 sequences; 30% of them were counted only once. More than 0.45% of the sample belongs to the ten largest clones.

To demonstrate the VDJtools post-analysis software, TCR beta repertoires were profiled from the peripheral blood of roughly 12 young patients with multiple sclerosis. The multiple sclerosis patients were children and adolescents between roughly 6 and 16 years of age. The data were taken from a study of post-analysis software for immune sequencing data (dated by TCRdb to between 2015 and 2016). As for the study more broadly: The recorded disease courses included relapsing-remitting, secondary progressive and progressive-relapsing multiple sclerosis, and some patients had no subtype annotation. Patient repertoires were compared against about twelve previously published healthy control repertoires from donors aged about 6 to 28 years. A subset of samples was prepared in parallel using single-end sample barcoding, then pooled and co-amplified after Illumina adapter ligation. What the work shows at the level of the full study, not this receptor alone: Direct clustering with F measure revealed strong co-clustering of samples prepared in the same batch, which led to a batch-effect correction. The control group was slightly older than the multiple sclerosis patient group. Multiple sclerosis patients had significantly lower normalized Chao1 diversity than controls, a result that suggests substantial peripheral T-cell clonal expansion. Roughly 5 TRBV segments, including TRBV5-6, TRBV5-1 and TRBV20-1, were significantly more frequent in patients than controls.

In this chain, TRBV12-3 or TRBV12-4 is recombined with TRBJ1-2, and the D gene may be TRBD1, 5 bases matching. Sample: blood. The sequence came from a girl between 10 and 17 years old with multiple sclerosis. The DNA sequence is as follows: TGTGCCAGTTGTGTGAGGGGTAGCTATGGCTACACCTTC. This encodes CASCVRGSYGYTF.